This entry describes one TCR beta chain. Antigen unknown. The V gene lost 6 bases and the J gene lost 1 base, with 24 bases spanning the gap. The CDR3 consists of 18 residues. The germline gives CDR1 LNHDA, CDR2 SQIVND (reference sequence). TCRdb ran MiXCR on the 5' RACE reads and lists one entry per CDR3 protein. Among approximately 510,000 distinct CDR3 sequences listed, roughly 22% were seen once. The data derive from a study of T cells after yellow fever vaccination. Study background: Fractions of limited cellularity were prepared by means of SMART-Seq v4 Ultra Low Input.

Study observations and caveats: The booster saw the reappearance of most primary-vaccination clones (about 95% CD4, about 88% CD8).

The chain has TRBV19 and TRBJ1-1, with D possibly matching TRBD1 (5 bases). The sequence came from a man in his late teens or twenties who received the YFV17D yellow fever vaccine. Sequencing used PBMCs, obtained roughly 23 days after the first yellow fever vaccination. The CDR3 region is CASSLGPLLRDGNTEAFF. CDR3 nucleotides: TGTGCCAGTAGCCTTGGACCCCTCCTCCGGGACGGGAACACTGAAGCTTTCTTT.